This section outlines one TCR beta chain sequence together with its context. What it binds is unknown. The data stem from a study of CD8 T cells in ankylosing spondylitis. Overall study findings and caveats: Disease-associated clones were reportedly significantly overrepresented in matched ankylosing spondylitis synovial fluid. Clones linked with disease were CD8+ and fairly uncommon in the peripheral blood.

V lost 3 bases, J lost 3 bases, and 8 bases stayed unmatched. This CDR3 region has 15 residues. Germline V gene data show CDR1 as LGHNA and CDR2 as YSLEER. Preparation of TCR beta libraries was done by quantitative 5'-RACE with molecular barcodes. In TCRdb, the 5' RACE reads were re-called with MiXCR into one record per CDR3 protein. The sample has about 160,000 distinct CDR3 sequences, approximately 9.9% seen once. V usage is TRBV4-3 and J usage is TRBJ2-7; 7 bases agree with TRBD2. This sequence was found in a female donor with ankylosing spondylitis or in good health (not recorded which). The sequencing sample was made of blood, either unsorted or a sorted T cell fraction (not recorded which). The CDR3 coding sequence is TGCGCCAGCAGCCAGGGGCGGGAGAGTCTCTACGAGCAGTACTTC. Translating gives CASSQGRESLYEQYF.